Listed here is a single T cell receptor (beta chain). Its specificity is not known. Other autoimmune diseases, uncontrolled infections, pregnancy or lactation led to the exclusion of patients. RNA transcripts served as template for amplifying TCR beta CDR3 sequences. Investigators did first-round RT-PCR with HTBI primers, then second-round multiplex PCR. TCRdb reanalysed the multiplex PCR reads using MiXCR and keeps one entry per CDR3 protein. The sample records around 1.1 million distinct CDR3 sequences, about two fifths being singletons. These data belong to a study of Graves' ophthalmopathy and Graves' hyperthyroidism. Across the study: The stable label applied to hyperthyroidism with no ophthalmopathy within 18 months of follow-up.

The CDR3 covers 16 residues. J lost 6 bases, V lost 5 bases, and 15 bases had no gene match. The germline V gene has CDR1 SGHTA and CDR2 FQGTGA. General observations from the study: Blood was where most expanded thyroid clonotypes above 0.001 frequency also turned up. The model forecast ophthalmopathy progression, reaching over 70% sensitivity and 72% to 75% specificity.

Sample: peripheral blood or thyroid tissue (not recorded which). The receptor was derived from an adult man with Graves' hyperthyroidism. This sequence joins TRBV7-3 and TRBJ1-1; 7 nucleotides align to TRBD1. This CDR3 is CASSRQGTVRQSEAFF. The CDR3 nucleotides are TGTGCCAGCAGCCGCCAGGGGACAGTGAGGCAATCTGAAGCTTTCTTT.